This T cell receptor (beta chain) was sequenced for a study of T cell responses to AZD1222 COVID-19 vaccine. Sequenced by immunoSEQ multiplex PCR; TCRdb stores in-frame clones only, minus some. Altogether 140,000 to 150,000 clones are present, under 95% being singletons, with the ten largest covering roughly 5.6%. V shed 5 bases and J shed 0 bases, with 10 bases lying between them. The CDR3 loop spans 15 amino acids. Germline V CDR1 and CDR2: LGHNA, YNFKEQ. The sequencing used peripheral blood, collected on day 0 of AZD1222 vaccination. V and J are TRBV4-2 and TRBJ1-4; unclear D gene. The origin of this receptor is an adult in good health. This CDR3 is CASSSPSATNEKLFF. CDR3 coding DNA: TGTGCCAGCAGCTCCCCCAGCGCAACTAATGAAAAACTGTTTTTT.